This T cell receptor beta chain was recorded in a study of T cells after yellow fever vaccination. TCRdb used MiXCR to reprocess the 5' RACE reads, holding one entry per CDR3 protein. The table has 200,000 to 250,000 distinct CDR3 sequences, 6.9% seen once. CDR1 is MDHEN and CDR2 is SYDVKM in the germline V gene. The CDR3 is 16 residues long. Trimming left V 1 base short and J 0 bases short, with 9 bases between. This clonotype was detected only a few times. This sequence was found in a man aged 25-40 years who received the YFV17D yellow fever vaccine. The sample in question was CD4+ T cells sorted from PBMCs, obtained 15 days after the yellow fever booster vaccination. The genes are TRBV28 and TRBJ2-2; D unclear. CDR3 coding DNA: TGTGCCAGCAGTTTATCTGCAGCGCCGAACACCGGGGAGCTGTTTTTT. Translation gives CASSLSAAPNTGELFF.